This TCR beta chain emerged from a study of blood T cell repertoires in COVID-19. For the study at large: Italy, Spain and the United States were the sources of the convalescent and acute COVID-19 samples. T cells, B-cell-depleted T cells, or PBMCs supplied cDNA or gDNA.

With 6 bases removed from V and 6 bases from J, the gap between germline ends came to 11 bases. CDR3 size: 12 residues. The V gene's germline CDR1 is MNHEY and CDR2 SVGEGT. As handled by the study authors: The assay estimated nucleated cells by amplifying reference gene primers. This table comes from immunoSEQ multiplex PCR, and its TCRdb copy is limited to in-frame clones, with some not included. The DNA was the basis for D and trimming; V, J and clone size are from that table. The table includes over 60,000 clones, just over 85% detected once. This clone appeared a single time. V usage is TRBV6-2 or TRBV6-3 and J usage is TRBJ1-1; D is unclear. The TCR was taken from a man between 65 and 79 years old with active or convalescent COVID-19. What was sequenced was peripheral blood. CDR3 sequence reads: CASSRAGSEAFF. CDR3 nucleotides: TGTGCCAGCAGCCGGGCGGGGTCTGAAGCTTTCTTT.